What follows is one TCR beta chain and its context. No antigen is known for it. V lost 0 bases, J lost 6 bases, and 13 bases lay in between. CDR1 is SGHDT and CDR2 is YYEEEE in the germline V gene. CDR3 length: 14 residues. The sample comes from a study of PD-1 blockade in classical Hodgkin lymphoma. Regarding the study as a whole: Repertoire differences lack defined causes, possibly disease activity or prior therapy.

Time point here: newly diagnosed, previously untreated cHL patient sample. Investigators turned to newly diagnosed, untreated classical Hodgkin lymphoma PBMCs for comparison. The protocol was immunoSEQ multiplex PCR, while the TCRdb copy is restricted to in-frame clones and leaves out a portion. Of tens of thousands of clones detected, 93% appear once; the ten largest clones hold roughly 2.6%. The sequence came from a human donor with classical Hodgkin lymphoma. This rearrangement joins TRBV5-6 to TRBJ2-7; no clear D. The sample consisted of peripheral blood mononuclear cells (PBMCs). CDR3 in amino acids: CASSLGPSLGEQYF. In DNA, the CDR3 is TGTGCCAGCAGCTTGGGTCCCTCCCTTGGCGAGCAGTACTTC.